This is a list of T cell receptor beta chains from one sample in a study of shared clonotypes between healthy human individuals. The assay was immunoSEQ multiplex PCR, and TCRdb's table has in-frame clones only and misses some. This table holds 2 million to 2.5 million clones, about 94% found once. The sample comprised naive CD4+ T cells sorted from blood. The receptors come from a man aged 18 to 30 in good health. Both conserved end residues are part of each CDR3. A D gene is named only where the DNA matches it firmly. Where a row states a size, it is once, few, many or the class of an expanded clone; other rows omit it.

clone_size	v_call	d_call	j_call	cdr3_length	cdr3_nt	cdr3_aa
NA	TRBV10-3	NA	TRBJ1-2	15	TGTGCCATCAGTGGGGGCAGGGAAGGGAACTATGGCTACACCTTC	CAISGGREGNYGYTF
NA	TRBV18	NA	TRBJ1-5	13	TGTGCCAGCTCACCCGACAGGAATCAGCCCCAGCATTTT	CASSPDRNQPQHF
NA	TRBV6-5	NA	TRBJ1-2	15	TGTGCCAGCAGTTACTCGTCTGGTGGGTCATATGGCTACACCTTC	CASSYSSGGSYGYTF
NA	TRBV30	TRBD1	TRBJ2-2	14	TGTGCCTCTTGGACAGGGCTTAACACCGGGGAGCTGTTTTTT	CASWTGLNTGELFF
once	TRBV18	TRBD1	TRBJ1-5	15	TGTGCCAGCTCACCCACGATAGGACAGGGGGCGCCCCAGCATTTT	CASSPTIGQGAPQHF
once	TRBV5-8	NA	TRBJ2-1	15	TGTGCCAGCAGCCTCCTTGGCGGAGATTACAATGAGCAGTTCTTC	CASSLLGGDYNEQFF
NA	TRBV6-5	TRBD1	TRBJ2-1	15	TGTGCCAGCAGAAAAGGACAGGGGCAAGTGGGTGAGCAGTTCTTC	CASRKGQGQVGEQFF
NA	TRBV5-6	TRBD1	TRBJ2-7	18	TGTGCCAGCAGCCTGTCTTTCCGGCTCGGGGACAGGGCTCTCGAGCAGTACTTC	CASSLSFRLGDRALEQYF
NA	TRBV6-5	NA	TRBJ1-2	15	TGTGCCAGCAGTCGGGGAGGGGGAAGGAGCTATGGCTACACCTTC	CASSRGGGRSYGYTF
once	TRBV5-1	NA	TRBJ2-3	16	TGCGCCAGCAGCTCCTTAGACAGGCCAAGCACAAATACGCAGTATTTT	CASSSLDRPSTNTQYF
NA	TRBV7-8	NA	TRBJ2-5	13	TGTGCCAGCAGCCTGGGACACCAAGAGACCCAGTACTTC	CASSLGHQETQYF
NA	TRBV4-1	TRBD1	TRBJ2-5	18	TGCGCCAGCAGCCAAGTTAATGCAGGACAGGGGATTCAAGAGACCCAGTACTTC	CASSQVNAGQGIQETQYF
NA	TRBV28	NA	TRBJ1-1	14	TGTGCCAGCAGTTTGGCAGGGAAGACCACTGAAGCTTTCTTT	CASSLAGKTTEAFF
NA	TRBV11-2	TRBD1	TRBJ1-6	18	TGTGCCAGCAGCTTAAGGAGGGACAGCCTGTCCTATAATTCACCCCTCCACTTT	CASSLRRDSLSYNSPLHF
once	TRBV5-6	TRBD1	TRBJ2-2	15	TGTGCCAGCAGCTCGACAGGGCCGAACACCGGGGAGCTGTTTTTT	CASSSTGPNTGELFF
once	TRBV5-4	TRBD1	TRBJ1-4	13	TGTGCCAGCGGACAGGGCCCTAATGAAAAACTGTTTTTT	CASGQGPNEKLFF
NA	TRBV2	TRBD2	TRBJ2-1	15	TGTGCCAGTCGTCGGCGGGCGGGAGATGGGAATGAGCAGTTCTTC	CASRRRAGDGNEQFF
NA	TRBV5-5	NA	TRBJ2-7	15	TGTGCCAGCAGCCTTCGCCGCCAGGGAAACTACGAGCAGTACTTC	CASSLRRQGNYEQYF
few	TRBV5-1	TRBD1	TRBJ2-2	15	TGCGCCAGCAGTGATGACAGGGATAGGACCGGGGAGCTGTTTTTT	CASSDDRDRTGELFF
once	TRBV7-9	TRBD2	TRBJ2-1	17	TGTGCCAGCAGCTTATCACTAGCGGGAGGGCCGCGCGATGAGCAGTTCTTC	CASSLSLAGGPRDEQFF
NA	TRBV19	TRBD1	TRBJ2-7	14	TGTGCCAGTAGTCCCCGGGACAGGGGGAACGAGCAGTACTTC	CASSPRDRGNEQYF
NA	TRBV7-9	NA	TRBJ2-5	13	TGTGCCAGCAGCCAAGAGTATGGAGAGACCCAGTACTTC	CASSQEYGETQYF
NA	TRBV7-9	NA	TRBJ2-2	13	TGTGCCAGCAGCCCCATGGGGATCGGGGAGCTGTTTTTT	CASSPMGIGELFF
NA	TRBV25-1	NA	TRBJ2-2	15	TGTGCCAGCAGTGAATCCCAAGGACCCTTCGGGGAGCTGTTTTTT	CASSESQGPFGELFF
NA	TRBV6-1	NA	TRBJ2-3	15	TGTGCCAGCAGTGAAGCGGGGGGCGGTACAGATACGCAGTATTTT	CASSEAGGGTDTQYF
NA	TRBV7-6	TRBD1	TRBJ1-1	13	TGTGCCAGCAGCTGGACAGGGGGCACTGAAGCTTTCTTT	CASSWTGGTEAFF
NA	TRBV27	NA	TRBJ1-1	15	TGTGCCAGCAGTCCTATGCCCCAGGGGAACACTGAAGCTTTCTTT	CASSPMPQGNTEAFF
NA	TRBV2	NA	TRBJ2-2	13	TGTGCCAGCACTGCACAGGGAACCGGGGAGCTGTTTTTT	CASTAQGTGELFF
NA	TRBV2	TRBD1	TRBJ2-7	18	TGTGCCAGCAGCGCTTTCGTTCTACAGGGGTCAGGCTCCTACGAGCAGTACTTC	CASSAFVLQGSGSYEQYF